Following are 22 T cell receptor beta chains from one sample sequenced in a study of cytomegalovirus exposure and HLA in healthy donors. Researchers ran the PCR with 60 Vbeta and 13 Jbeta primers. TCRdb's copy holds only in-frame clones and misses some; the assay was immunoSEQ multiplex PCR. The repertoire consists of fewer than 60,000 clones, with about 72% occurring once and the leading ten covering about 3.6%. The sequenced sample consisted of PBMCs. The receptors originated from a woman aged 40 to 50 in good health and CMV-seropositive.

The chain joins TRBV5-6 to TRBJ1-2; D might be TRBD1 (6 bases). CDR1 SGHDT and CDR2 YYEEEE come from the germline V gene. This CDR3 contains 14 residues. V was trimmed by 4 bases and J by 5 bases, leaving 15 bases between them. For the CDR3, the DNA is TGTGCCAGCAGCCCTTCCGACAGGCTGTATGGCTACACCTTC. It encodes CASSPSDRLYGYTF.

This sequence joins TRBV2 and TRBJ1-1; no reliable D call. This CDR3 has 11 amino acids. V dropped 8 bases and J dropped 4 bases, with 8 bases sitting between them. Germline loops: CDR1 SNHLY, CDR2 FYNNEI. This CDR3 reads CASSLSTEAFF. Written as DNA, the CDR3 is TGTGCCAGCTCATTGAGCACTGAAGCTTTCTTT.

The chain links TRBV9 to TRBJ2-2; D may be TRBD2 (6 bases). The CDR3 has 15 residues. The germline V gene encodes CDR1 SGDLS and CDR2 YYNGEE. The V end was cut by 0 bases, the J end by 4 bases, with 10 bases between. The CDR3 reads CASSVGGLLTGELFF. In DNA, the CDR3 is TGTGCCAGCAGCGTAGGGGGACTGCTCACCGGGGAGCTGTTTTTT.

This clone was counted once. The chain carries TRBV27 and TRBJ1-6; maybe TRBD1 (6 bases). V was shortened by 5 bases and J by 5 bases, with 22 bases between the two germline ends. Germline CDR1 MNHEY, CDR2 SMNVEV (reference sequence). This CDR3 has 18 amino acids. The CDR3 reads CASSQEGGGCFNNSPLHF. The DNA of the CDR3 is TGTGCCAGCAGTCAAGAAGGGGGGGGGTGCTTTAATAATTCACCCCTCCACTTT.

To note about this clone: Distinct nucleotide sequences in the sample also encode this CDR3. V and J are TRBV7-9 and TRBJ2-5, with D tentatively TRBD1 (6 bases). The CDR3 is 13 amino acids. Per the germline V gene, CDR1 is SEHNR and CDR2 is FQNEAQ (reference sequence). V was trimmed by 1 base and J by 7 bases, leaving 10 bases between them. This chain's CDR3 is CASSLGGQGTQYF. The CDR3 nucleotides are TGTGCCAGCAGCTTAGGGGGGCAGGGGACCCAGTACTTC.

This chain's CDR3 is CASSSGTSGIVGDTQYF. The CDR3 bases are TGTGCCAGCAGCTCCGGGACTAGCGGGATAGTGGGAGATACGCAGTATTTT. The V and J genes are TRBV7-9 and TRBJ2-3; 13 bases are a match to TRBD2. The CDR3 length is 17 residues. Germline V gene data show CDR1 as SEHNR and CDR2 as FQNEAQ (reference sequence). V trimming: 4 bases; J trimming: 5 bases; junction bases outside the gene matches: 9.

J is TRBJ2-5 and V is TRBV11-2; 7 bases match TRBD1. The CDR3 is 14 residues long. With V trimmed by 5 bases and J by 2 bases, 5 bases remained unmatched. Germline-derived CDR1 and CDR2 are SGHAT and FQNNGV. The DNA for the CDR3 is TGTGCCAGCAGCCCCCTGGGACAGCAAGAGACCCAGTACTTC. Translation gives CASSPLGQQETQYF. Complete variable domain (other parts from reference TRBV11-2 and TRBJ2-5): EAGVAQSPRYKIIEKRQSVAFWCNPISGHATLYWYQQILGQGPKLLIQFQNNGVVDDSQLPKDRFSAERLKGVDSTLKIQPAKLEDSAVYLCASSPLGQQETQYFGPGTRLLVL.

The chain recombines TRBV4-1 with TRBJ2-1, with TRBD2 matching over 13 bases. Trimming removed 4 bases from V and 5 bases from J; junction bases left unmatched: 2. The CDR3 runs to 15 residues. CDR1 and CDR2 (germline): MGHRA, YSYEKL. The CDR3 sequence: CASSLGLAGDNEQFF. CDR3 sequence (DNA): TGCGCCAGCAGCCTAGGACTAGCGGGAGACAATGAGCAGTTCTTC.

The chain joins TRBV19 to TRBJ2-3; 9 nucleotides agree with TRBD1. CDR1 and CDR2 (germline): LNHDA, SQIVND (reference sequence). This CDR3 comprises 16 residues. V lost 6 bases to trimming and J lost 2 bases; unmatched junction nucleotides: 9. CDR3: CASSLSRTGDTDTQYF. The CDR3 DNA reads as TGTGCCAGTAGCCTCTCCAGGACAGGGGACACAGATACGCAGTATTTT. Using reference TRBV19 and TRBJ2-3 for the parts outside the CDR3, the full variable domain is DGGITQSPKYLFRKEGQNVTLSCEQNLNHDAMYWYRQDPGQGLRLIYYSQIVNDFQKGDIAEGYSVSREKKESFPLTVTSAQKNPTAFYLCASSLSRTGDTDTQYFGPGTRLTVL.

The chain links TRBV30 to TRBJ1-1, with TRBD1 as a possible D gene (6 bases). The CDR3 length is 13 residues. Germline V gene data show CDR1 as GTSNPN and CDR2 as SVGIG (reference sequence). Deletions cut 4 bases from V and 3 bases from J, with 12 bases between. As DNA, the CDR3 is TGTGCCTGGAAGATGGACAGACACACTGAAGCTTTCTTT. It specifies CAWKMDRHTEAFF.

V usage is TRBV11-2 and J usage is TRBJ2-7, with a tentative D call TRBD2 (5 bases). The CDR3 covers 13 residues. The V end lost 10 bases, the J end lost 2 bases, and 15 bases lay between the germline ends. Germline CDR1 is SGHAT and CDR2 is FQNNGV. CDR3 coding DNA: TGTGCCACCAGAGGAACGGGGACCTACGAGCAGTACTTC. Its protein product is CATRGTGTYEQYF.

As DNA, the CDR3 is TGCGCCAGCAGCTTGGGACTGGGACAGGGGGAAAAAACTGAAGCTTTCTTT. Translating gives CASSLGLGQGEKTEAFF. The chain carries TRBV5-1 and TRBJ1-1; 11 bases map to TRBD1. Germline trimming cut 0 bases from V and 5 bases from J; bases unmatched to any gene: 9. In germline, CDR1 is SGHRS, CDR2 YFSETQ. The CDR3 extends over 17 amino acids.

The V and J genes are TRBV7-9 and TRBJ1-2; D possibly corresponds to TRBD1 (5 bases). The CDR3 has 12 amino acids. In germline, CDR1 is SEHNR, CDR2 FQNEAQ (reference sequence). Trimming left V 6 bases short and J 8 bases short, with 13 bases between. The CDR3 coding sequence is TGTGCCAGCAGGGAGGGGTACGGCGGCTACACCTTC. Its protein product is CASREGYGGYTF.

V usage is TRBV6-1 and J usage is TRBJ2-5, with 12 bases matching TRBD2. Germline values: CDR1 MNHNS, CDR2 SASEGT. V shed 2 bases, J shed 5 bases, and the junction held 9 bases outside the gene matches. This CDR3 is built from 17 residues. CDR3 nucleotide sequence: TGTGCCAGCAGTGAACGGTGGACTAGCGGGGCTGGGGAGACCCAGTACTTC. Protein product: CASSERWTSGAGETQYF.

The chain links TRBV6-1 to TRBJ1-5; D gene unclear. The V end was cut by 1 base, the J end by 9 bases, with 4 bases between. Germline CDR1 MNHNS, CDR2 SASEGT. The CDR3 has 11 amino acids. The CDR3 sequence is CASSEGGPQHF. The CDR3, as DNA: TGTGCCAGCAGTGAAGGAGGGCCCCAGCATTTT.

The J gene is TRBJ2-5, the V gene TRBV30; TRBD1 matches at 11 bases. This CDR3 is built from 15 residues. V lost 3 bases, J lost 5 bases, and 8 bases stayed unmatched. Germline loops: CDR1 GTSNPN, CDR2 SVGIG (reference sequence). In DNA, the CDR3 is TGTGCCTGGAGCCCCGGGACAGGGGGATACGAGACCCAGTACTTC. Amino acids: CAWSPGTGGYETQYF.

This chain links TRBV2 with TRBJ1-6; 7 bases match TRBD1. This CDR3 contains 13 residues. CDR1 and CDR2 (germline): SNHLY, FYNNEI. V shed 6 bases, J shed 6 bases, and the junction held 2 bases outside the gene matches. The CDR3 protein is CASRRDSNSPLHF. In nucleotides, the CDR3 is TGTGCCAGCAGAAGGGACAGTAATTCACCCCTCCACTTT.

This clone was counted a single time. Relative to the germline gene, one junction end is altered; a read error may explain this. Written as DNA, the CDR3 is TGTGCCAGCAGTTTGGGACAGTTATATTCGGACAATGAGCAGTTCTTC. It encodes CASSLGQLYSDNEQFF. The chain carries TRBV5-5 and TRBJ2-1; 7 bases are a match to TRBD1. The CDR3 consists of 16 residues. Germline V gene lookup returns CDR1 SGHKS and CDR2 YYEKEE (reference sequence).

The chain combines TRBV6-4 with TRBJ2-1, with TRBD2 matching over 9 bases. This CDR3 comprises 16 residues. The V gene's germline CDR1 is MRHNA and CDR2 SNTAGT. The ends lost 4 bases at V and 10 bases at J; junction bases unmatched: 14. CDR3 coding DNA: TGTGCCAGCAGTGGCCTAGCGGGGACTTCGAACGGGGAGCAGTTCTTC. Its translation is CASSGLAGTSNGEQFF.

Details on this clone: A read error may account for a junction end that differs from germline. The sample has other DNA sequences that encode this CDR3 too. The chain couples TRBV7-8 to TRBJ1-1, with a possible D match to TRBD1 (5 bases). Germline V gene data show CDR1 as SGHVS and CDR2 as FQNEAQ. The CDR3 has 13 residues. The CDR3 here is CASSSEGITEAFF. CDR3 coding DNA: TGTGCCAGCAGCTCGGAGGGGATAACTGAGGCTTTCTTT. Looking up the rest from reference TRBV7-8 and TRBJ1-1 gives the full variable domain: GAGVSQSPRYKVAKRGQDVALRCDPISGHVSLFWYQQALGQGPEFLTYFQNEAQLDKSGLPSDRFFAERPEGSVSTLKIQRTQQEDSAVYLCASSSEGITEAFFGQGTRLTVV.

The J gene is TRBJ1-5, the V gene TRBV30, with a tentative D call TRBD1 (5 bases). CDR3 length: 13 residues. V lost 1 base and J lost 6, with 10 bases in between. The V gene's germline CDR1 is GTSNPN and CDR2 SVGIG (reference sequence). CDR3 residues: CAWSGGVGQPQHF. The CDR3 nucleotides are TGTGCCTGGAGTGGGGGGGTTGGTCAGCCCCAGCATTTT. The complete variable domain, with remaining parts taken from reference TRBV30 and TRBJ1-5, reads SQTIHQWPATLVQPVGSPLSLECTVEGTSNPNLYWYRQAAGRGLQLLFYSVGIGQISSEVPQNLSASRPQDRQFILSSKKLLLSDSGFYLCAWSGGVGQPQHFGDGTRLSIL.

This clone was counted once. The rearrangement uses TRBV10-3 and TRBJ2-3; 8 positions match TRBD2. This CDR3 contains 15 residues. J lost 7 bases, V lost 4 bases, and 10 bases had no gene match. Germline V CDR1 and CDR2: ENHRY, SYGVKD. CDR3 nucleotides: TGTGCCATCAGTGCCTCGGGGGGGCTTTCGTATACGCAGTATTTT. Translating gives CAISASGGLSYTQYF.